This T cell receptor (beta chain) was observed in a study of cytomegalovirus exposure and HLA in healthy donors. Study-wide results and limits: TCR beta sequences reportedly predicted most subjects' HLA-A and HLA-B alleles accurately.

The study sampled nominally healthy donors, though unrecorded immune exposures were likely. In regard to this clone: The target antigen is unknown.

It was with 60 Vbeta and 13 Jbeta primers that the PCR ran. Produced via immunoSEQ multiplex PCR; TCRdb's table is partial and in-frame only. The table has 40,000 to 45,000 clones, approximately 90% seen once. The source is a woman between 40 and 55 years old in good health and CMV-seropositive. The specimen was PBMCs.

The CDR3 spells CASSLVYTDTQYF. CDR3 DNA sequence: TGTGCCAGCAGCTTAGTTTACACAGATACGCAGTATTTT. The V call is TRBV11-2, the J call TRBJ2-3, with D unclear. Germline CDR1 SGHAT, CDR2 FQNNGV. This CDR3 is built from 13 residues. The V end was cut by 1 base, the J end by 2 bases, with 4 bases between.